This T cell receptor beta chain was identified in a study of blood T cell repertoires in COVID-19. The CDR3 has 14 amino acids. Deletions cut 4 bases from V and 0 bases from J, with 8 bases between. Germline values: CDR1 SGHNT, CDR2 YYREEE (reference sequence). Sequencing was performed with immunoSEQ multiplex PCR; in TCRdb, only in-frame clones are kept and a portion is missing. The table has just over 350,000 clones, 70% to 90% seen once; the top ten hold around 7.4%. Sample: peripheral blood. The chain recombines TRBV5-4 with TRBJ1-3, with D tentatively TRBD1 (6 bases). The clonotype was recovered from an older woman with COVID-19, enrolled during active disease. CDR3 DNA: TGTGCCAGCAGCCAGGGGAGCTCTGGAAACACCATATATTTT. Its protein is CASSQGSSGNTIYF.